This T cell receptor (beta chain) was captured by sequencing in a study of cytomegalovirus exposure and HLA in healthy donors. Between the trimmed V and J ends, which lost 0 bases and 2 bases, there was a span of 10 bases. The germline V gene encodes CDR1 MNHEY and CDR2 SVGAGI. CDR3 size: 15 residues. 13 Jbeta primers and 60 Vbeta primers were used for the PCR. Here immunoSEQ multiplex PCR was the method, and the copy in TCRdb shows in-frame clones only, minus some. This sample carries 200,000 to 250,000 clones, with about 1% going to the ten biggest clones. The clonotype was recovered from a woman in her twenties or thirties in good health and CMV-seropositive. Sequencing was performed on PBMCs. The chain has TRBV6-5 and TRBJ1-1; no clear D gene. The CDR3 loop reads CASSYSTSLNTEAFF. DNA for the CDR3: TGTGCCAGCAGTTACTCCACTAGCCTTAACACTGAAGCTTTCTTT.